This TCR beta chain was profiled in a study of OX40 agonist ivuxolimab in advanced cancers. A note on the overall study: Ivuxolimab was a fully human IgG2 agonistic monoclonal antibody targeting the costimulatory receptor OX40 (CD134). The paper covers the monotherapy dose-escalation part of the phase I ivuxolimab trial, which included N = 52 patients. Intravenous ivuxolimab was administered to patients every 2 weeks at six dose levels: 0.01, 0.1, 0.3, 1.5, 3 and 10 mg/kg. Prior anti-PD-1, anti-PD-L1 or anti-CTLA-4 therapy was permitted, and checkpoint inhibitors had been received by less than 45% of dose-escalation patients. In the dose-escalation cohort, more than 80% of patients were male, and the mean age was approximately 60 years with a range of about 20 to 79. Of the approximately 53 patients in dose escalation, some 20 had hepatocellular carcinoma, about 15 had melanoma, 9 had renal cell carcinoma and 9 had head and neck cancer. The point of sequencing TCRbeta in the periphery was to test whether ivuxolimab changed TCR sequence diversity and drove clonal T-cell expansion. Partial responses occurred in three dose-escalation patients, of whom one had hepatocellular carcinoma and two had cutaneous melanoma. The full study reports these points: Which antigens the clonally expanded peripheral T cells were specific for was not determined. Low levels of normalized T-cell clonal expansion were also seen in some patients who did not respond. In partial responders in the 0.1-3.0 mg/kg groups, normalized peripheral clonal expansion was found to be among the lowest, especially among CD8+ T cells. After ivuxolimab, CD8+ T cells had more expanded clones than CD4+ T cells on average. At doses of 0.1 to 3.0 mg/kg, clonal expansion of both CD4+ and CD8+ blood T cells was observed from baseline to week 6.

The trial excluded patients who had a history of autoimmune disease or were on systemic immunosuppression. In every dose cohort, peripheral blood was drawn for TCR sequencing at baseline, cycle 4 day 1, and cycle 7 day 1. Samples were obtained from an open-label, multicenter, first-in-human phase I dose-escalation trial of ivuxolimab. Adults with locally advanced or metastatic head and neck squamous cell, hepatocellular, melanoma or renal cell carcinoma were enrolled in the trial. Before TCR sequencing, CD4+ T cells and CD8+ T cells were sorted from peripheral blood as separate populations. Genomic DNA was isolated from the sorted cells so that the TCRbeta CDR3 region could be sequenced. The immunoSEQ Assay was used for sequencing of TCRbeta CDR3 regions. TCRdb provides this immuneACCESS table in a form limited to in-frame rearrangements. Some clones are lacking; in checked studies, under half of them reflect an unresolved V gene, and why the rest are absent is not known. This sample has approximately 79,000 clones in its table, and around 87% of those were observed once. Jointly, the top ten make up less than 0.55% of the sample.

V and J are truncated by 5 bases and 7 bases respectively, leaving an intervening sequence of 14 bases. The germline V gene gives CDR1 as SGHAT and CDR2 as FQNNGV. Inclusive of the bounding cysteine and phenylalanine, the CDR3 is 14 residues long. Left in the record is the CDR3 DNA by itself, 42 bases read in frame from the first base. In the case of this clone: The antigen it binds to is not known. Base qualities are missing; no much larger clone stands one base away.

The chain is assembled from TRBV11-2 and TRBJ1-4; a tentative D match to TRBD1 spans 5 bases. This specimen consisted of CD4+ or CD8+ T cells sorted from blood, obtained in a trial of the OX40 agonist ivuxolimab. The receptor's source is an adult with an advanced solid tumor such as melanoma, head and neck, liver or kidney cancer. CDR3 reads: CASSTEGFGEKLFF. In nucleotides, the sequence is TGTGCCAGCAGCACGGAGGGGTTTGGTGAAAAACTGTTTTTT.